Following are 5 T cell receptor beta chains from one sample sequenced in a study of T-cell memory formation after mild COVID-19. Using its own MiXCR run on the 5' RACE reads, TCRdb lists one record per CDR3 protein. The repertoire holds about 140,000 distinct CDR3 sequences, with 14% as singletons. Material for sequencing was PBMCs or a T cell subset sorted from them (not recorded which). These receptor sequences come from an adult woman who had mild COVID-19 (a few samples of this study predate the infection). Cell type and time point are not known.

The CDR3 coding sequence is TGTGCCAGCTCACCACCAATCCTGGAGGGGGGGTCCTACGAGCAGTACTTC. Protein sequence: CASSPPILEGGSYEQYF. This chain connects TRBV18 to TRBJ2-7, with a tentative D call TRBD2 (7 bases). Trimming left V 0 bases short and J 1 base short, with 16 bases between. CDR1 KGHSH and CDR2 LQKENI come from the germline V gene. This CDR3 has 17 residues.

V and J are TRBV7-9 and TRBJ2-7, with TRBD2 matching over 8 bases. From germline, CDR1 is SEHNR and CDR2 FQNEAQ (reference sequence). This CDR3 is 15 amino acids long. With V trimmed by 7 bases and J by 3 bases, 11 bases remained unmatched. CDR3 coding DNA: TGTGCCAGCACCCCCTCGGGGGGGGGTTTCTACGAGCAGTACTTC. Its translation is CASTPSGGGFYEQYF.

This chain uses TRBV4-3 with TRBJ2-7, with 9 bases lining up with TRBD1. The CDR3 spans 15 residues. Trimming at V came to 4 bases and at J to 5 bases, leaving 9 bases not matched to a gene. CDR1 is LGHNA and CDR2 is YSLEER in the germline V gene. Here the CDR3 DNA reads TGCGCCAGCAGCCGCGGGACAGGGCCCGAGAACGAGCAGTACTTC. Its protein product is CASSRGTGPENEQYF.

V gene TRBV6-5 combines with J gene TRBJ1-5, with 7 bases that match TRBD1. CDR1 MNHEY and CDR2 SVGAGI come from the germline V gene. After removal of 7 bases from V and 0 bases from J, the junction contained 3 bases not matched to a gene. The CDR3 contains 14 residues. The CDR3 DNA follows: TGTGCCAGCACACACAGGGGTAGCAATCAGCCCCAGCATTTT. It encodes CASTHRGSNQPQHF.

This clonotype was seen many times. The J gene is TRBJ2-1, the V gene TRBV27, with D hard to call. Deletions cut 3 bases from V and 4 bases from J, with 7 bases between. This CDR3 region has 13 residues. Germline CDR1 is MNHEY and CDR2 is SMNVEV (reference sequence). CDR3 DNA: TGTGCCAGCAGTTTGGCAGATTACAATGAGCAGTTCTTC. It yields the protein CASSLADYNEQFF.